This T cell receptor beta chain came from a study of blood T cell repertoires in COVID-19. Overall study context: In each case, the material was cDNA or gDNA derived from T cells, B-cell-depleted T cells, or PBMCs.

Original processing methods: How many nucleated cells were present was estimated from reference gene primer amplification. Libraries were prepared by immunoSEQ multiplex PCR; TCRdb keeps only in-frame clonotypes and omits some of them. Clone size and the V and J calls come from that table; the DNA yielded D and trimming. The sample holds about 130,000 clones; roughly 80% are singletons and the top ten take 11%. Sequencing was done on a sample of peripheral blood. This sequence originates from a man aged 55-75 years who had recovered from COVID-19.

In nucleotides, the CDR3 is TGTGCCTCATGGACTAGCGGGGGAATCTCCTACAATGAGCAGTTCTTC. This encodes CASWTSGGISYNEQFF. The chain couples TRBV30 to TRBJ2-1; TRBD2 matches 13 bases. Germline V gene data show CDR1 as GTSNPN and CDR2 as SVGIG (reference sequence). The CDR3 sequence is 16 residues long. V was clipped by 7 bases and J by 0 bases; unmatched bases: 6.